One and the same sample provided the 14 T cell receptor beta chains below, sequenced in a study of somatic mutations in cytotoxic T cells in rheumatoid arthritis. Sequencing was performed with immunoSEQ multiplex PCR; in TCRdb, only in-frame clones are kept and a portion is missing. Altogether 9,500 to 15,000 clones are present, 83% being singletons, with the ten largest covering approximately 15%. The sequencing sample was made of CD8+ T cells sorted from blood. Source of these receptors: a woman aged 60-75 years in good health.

The CDR3 DNA reads TGTGCCAGCATCTCGACAGGGGGGTGGATTGAAGCTTTCTTT. Translating gives CASISTGGWIEAFF. This chain uses TRBV2 with TRBJ1-1; 9 bases match TRBD1. J lost 7 bases, V lost 7 bases, and 10 bases had no gene match. There are 14 residues in the CDR3. Looked up from germline, CDR1 is SNHLY and CDR2 is FYNNEI.

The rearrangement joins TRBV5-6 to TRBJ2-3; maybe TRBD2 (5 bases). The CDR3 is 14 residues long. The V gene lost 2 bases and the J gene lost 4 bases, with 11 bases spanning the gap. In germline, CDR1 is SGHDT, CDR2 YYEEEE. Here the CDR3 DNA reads TGTGCCAGCAGCTTTTTCCCGGAGGCAGATACGCAGTATTTT. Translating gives CASSFFPEADTQYF.

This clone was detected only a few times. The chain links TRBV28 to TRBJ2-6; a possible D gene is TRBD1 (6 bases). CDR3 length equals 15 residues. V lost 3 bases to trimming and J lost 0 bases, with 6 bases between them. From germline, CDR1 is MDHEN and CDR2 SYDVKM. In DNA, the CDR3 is TGTGCCAGCAGTTTGGACAGCTCTGGGGCCAACGTCCTGACTTTC. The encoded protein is CASSLDSSGANVLTF.

The CDR3 coding sequence is TGTGCCAGCAGCGTGGATCCAGGATCCCCTAACTATGGCTACACCTTC. It is translated as CASSVDPGSPNYGYTF. The chain uses TRBV9 and TRBJ1-2; D ambiguous. Germline CDR1 SGDLS, CDR2 YYNGEE. The V end lost 2 bases, the J end lost 0 bases, and 14 bases lay between the germline ends. The CDR3 spans 16 residues.

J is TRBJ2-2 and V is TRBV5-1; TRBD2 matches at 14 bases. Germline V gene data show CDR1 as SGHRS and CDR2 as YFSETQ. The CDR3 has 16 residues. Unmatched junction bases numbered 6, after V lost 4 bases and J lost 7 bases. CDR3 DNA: TGCGCCAGCAGCCCCGGACTAGCGGGGGGCCACGGGGAGCTGTTTTTT. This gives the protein CASSPGLAGGHGELFF.

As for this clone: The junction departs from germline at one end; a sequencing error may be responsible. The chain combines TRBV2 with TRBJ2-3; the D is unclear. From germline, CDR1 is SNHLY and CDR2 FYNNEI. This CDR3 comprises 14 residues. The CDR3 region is CASSERLGTDTQYF. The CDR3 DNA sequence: TGTGCCAGCAGTGAGAGGTTAGGCACGGATACGCAGTATTTT.

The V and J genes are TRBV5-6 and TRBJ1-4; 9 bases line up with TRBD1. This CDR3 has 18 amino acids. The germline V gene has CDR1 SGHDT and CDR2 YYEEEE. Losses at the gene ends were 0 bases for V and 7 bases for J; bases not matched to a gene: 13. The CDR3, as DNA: TGTGCCAGCAGCTTGGGACAGGGGGTTATCCCATTTGGTGAAAAACTGTTTTTT. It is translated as CASSLGQGVIPFGEKLFF.

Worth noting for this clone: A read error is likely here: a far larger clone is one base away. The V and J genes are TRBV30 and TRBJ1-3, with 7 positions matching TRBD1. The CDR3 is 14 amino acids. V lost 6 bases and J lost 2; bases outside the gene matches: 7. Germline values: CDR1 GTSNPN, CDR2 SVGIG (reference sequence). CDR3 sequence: CACMSGGTGNTIYF. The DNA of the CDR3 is TGTGCCTGCATGTCAGGGGGAACTGGAAACACCATATATTTT. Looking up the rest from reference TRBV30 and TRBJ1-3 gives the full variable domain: SQTIHQWPATLVQPVGSPLSLECTVEGTSNPNLYWYRQAAGRGLQLLFYSVGIGQISSEVPQNLSASRPQDRQFILSSKKLLLSDSGFYLCACMSGGTGNTIYFGEGSWLTVV.

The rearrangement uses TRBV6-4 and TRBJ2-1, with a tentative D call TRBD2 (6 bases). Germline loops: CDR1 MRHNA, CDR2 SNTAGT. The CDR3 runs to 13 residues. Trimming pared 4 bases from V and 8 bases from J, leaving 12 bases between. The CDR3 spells CASSAGELDEQFF. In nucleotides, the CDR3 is TGTGCCAGCAGTGCGGGGGAACTCGATGAGCAGTTCTTC.

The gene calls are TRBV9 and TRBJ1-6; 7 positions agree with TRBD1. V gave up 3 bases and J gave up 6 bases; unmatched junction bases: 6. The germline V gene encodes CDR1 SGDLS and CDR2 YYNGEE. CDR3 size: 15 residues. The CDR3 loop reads CASSGRQGLNSPLHF. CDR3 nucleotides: TGTGCCAGCAGCGGCCGACAGGGCCTTAATTCACCCCTCCACTTT.

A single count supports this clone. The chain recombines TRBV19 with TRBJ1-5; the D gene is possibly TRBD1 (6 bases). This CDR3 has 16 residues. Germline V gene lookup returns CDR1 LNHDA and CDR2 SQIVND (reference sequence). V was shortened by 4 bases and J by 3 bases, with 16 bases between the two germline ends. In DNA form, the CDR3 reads TGTGCCAGTAGTAGCCTCAGGGGAGCCGTCAATCAGCCCCAGCATTTT. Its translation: CASSSLRGAVNQPQHF.

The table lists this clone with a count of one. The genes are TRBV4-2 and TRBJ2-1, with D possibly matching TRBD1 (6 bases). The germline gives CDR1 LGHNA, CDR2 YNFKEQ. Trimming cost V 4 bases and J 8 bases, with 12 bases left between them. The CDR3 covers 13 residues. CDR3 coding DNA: TGTGCCAGCAGCCGGCTGTCAGGGGATGAGCAGTTCTTC. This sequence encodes CASSRLSGDEQFF.

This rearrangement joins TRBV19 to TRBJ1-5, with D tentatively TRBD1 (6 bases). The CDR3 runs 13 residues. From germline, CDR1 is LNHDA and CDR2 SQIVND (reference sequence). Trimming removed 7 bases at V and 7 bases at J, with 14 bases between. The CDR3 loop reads CASKVQGGQPQHF. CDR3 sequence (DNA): TGTGCCAGTAAGGTACAGGGCGGGCAGCCCCAGCATTTT.

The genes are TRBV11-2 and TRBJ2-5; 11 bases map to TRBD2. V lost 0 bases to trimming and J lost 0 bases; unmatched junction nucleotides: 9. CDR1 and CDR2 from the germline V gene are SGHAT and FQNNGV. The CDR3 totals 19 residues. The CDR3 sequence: CASSLDLAGGTIYQETQYF. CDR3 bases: TGTGCCAGCAGCTTAGATCTAGCGGGGGGCACTATCTACCAAGAGACCCAGTACTTC.